The table lists the clone carrying this TCR beta chain with a few counts. The PCR was carried out with 60 Vbeta primers and 13 Jbeta primers. Produced via immunoSEQ multiplex PCR; TCRdb's table is partial and in-frame only. The data show around 96,000 clones, with under 65% seen just once and 3.2% held by the top ten. This sample stems from a study of cytomegalovirus exposure and HLA in healthy donors. Germline V CDR1 and CDR2: SGHRS, YFSETQ. V trimming: 5 bases; J trimming: 3 bases; junction bases outside the gene matches: 7. CDR3 size: 16 residues. The chain carries TRBV5-1 and TRBJ2-1, with 11 bases matching TRBD2. The sample comprised PBMCs. This TCR came from a man in his sixties in good health and CMV-seronegative. CDR3 nucleotide sequence: TGCGCCAGCAGTCTGACTAGCGGGACCCTCTACAATGAGCAGTTCTTC. Translating gives CASSLTSGTLYNEQFF. Complete variable domain (other parts from reference TRBV5-1 and TRBJ2-1): KAGVTQTPRYLIKTRGQQVTLSCSPISGHRSVSWYQQTPGQGLQFLFEYFSETQRNKGNFPGRFSGRQFSNSRSEMNVSTLELGDSALYLCASSLTSGTLYNEQFFGPGTRLTVL.